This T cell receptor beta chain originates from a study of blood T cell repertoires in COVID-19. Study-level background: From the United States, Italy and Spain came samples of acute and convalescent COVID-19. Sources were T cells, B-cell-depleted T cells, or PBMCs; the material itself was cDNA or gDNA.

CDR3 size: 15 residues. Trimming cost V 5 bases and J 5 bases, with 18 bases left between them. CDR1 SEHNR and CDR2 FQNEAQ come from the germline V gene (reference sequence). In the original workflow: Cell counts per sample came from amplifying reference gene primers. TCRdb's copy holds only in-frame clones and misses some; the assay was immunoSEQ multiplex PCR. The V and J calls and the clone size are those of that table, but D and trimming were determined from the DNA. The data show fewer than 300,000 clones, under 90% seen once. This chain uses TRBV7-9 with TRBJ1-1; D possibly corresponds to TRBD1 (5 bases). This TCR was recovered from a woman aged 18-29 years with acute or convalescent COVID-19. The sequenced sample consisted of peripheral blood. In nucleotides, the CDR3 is TGTGCCAGCAGCCAGCGGGACGGGGGAAATACTGAAGCTTTCTTT. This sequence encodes CASSQRDGGNTEAFF. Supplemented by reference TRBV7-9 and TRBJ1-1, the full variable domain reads DTGVSQNPRHKITKRGQNVTFRCDPISEHNRLYWYRQTLGQGPEFLTYFQNEAQLEKSRLLSDRFSAERPKGSFSTLEIQRTEQGDSAMYLCASSQRDGGNTEAFFGQGTRLTVV.